Below are 32 T cell receptor beta chains sequenced from a single sample in a study of T cell responses to AZD1222 COVID-19 vaccine. Profiled with immunoSEQ multiplex PCR; TCRdb holds only in-frame clones, not every one. The table lists fewer than 140,000 clones, 90% of them singletons, with about 5.4% in the top ten. Specimen: peripheral blood, collected on day 0 of AZD1222 vaccination. Every receptor here comes from an adult in good health.

This rearrangement joins TRBV15 to TRBJ2-1, with 13 bases lining up with TRBD2. Germline trimming cut 0 bases from V and 9 bases from J; bases unmatched to any gene: 5. From germline, CDR1 is LNHNV and CDR2 YYDKDF (reference sequence). CDR3 size: 16 residues. The CDR3 protein is CATSRDRLAGGSEQFF. The CDR3 coding sequence is TGTGCCACCAGCAGAGATAGACTAGCGGGGGGATCTGAGCAGTTCTTC.

J is TRBJ1-1 and V is TRBV5-1; perhaps TRBD1 as D (5 bases). There are 16 residues in the CDR3. CDR1 and CDR2 (germline): SGHRS, YFSETQ. Trimming pared 3 bases from V and 2 bases from J, leaving 17 bases between. The CDR3 bases are TGCGCCAGCAGCTCGTTAGGGACTGCAGGTAACACTGAAGCTTTCTTT. It codes for CASSSLGTAGNTEAFF.

The rearrangement links TRBV24-1 to TRBJ1-2; no reliable D call. Germline assignment: CDR1 KGHDR and CDR2 SFDVKD. The CDR3 is 13 amino acids. V dropped 4 bases and J dropped 0 bases, with 5 bases sitting between them. The CDR3: CATSDSANYGYTF. The CDR3 bases are TGTGCCACCAGTGACAGCGCTAACTATGGCTACACCTTC.

V is TRBV7-3 and J is TRBJ2-3; D not certain. This CDR3 is built from 13 residues. Trimming took off 4 bases at V and 4 bases at J, with 9 bases between the two ends. Germline values: CDR1 SGHTA, CDR2 FQGTGA. CDR3 sequence: CASSSLVPDTQYF. CDR3 nucleotide sequence: TGTGCCAGCAGCTCCTTAGTACCAGATACGCAGTATTTT.

This chain uses TRBV19 with TRBJ2-7, with 8 bases lining up with TRBD1. The CDR3 extends over 16 amino acids. Trimming took 3 bases from V and 1 from J; bases not matched to a gene: 8. Germline CDR1 and CDR2: LNHDA and SQIVND (reference sequence). CDR3 DNA sequence: TGTGCCAGTAGTATCCGTGGACAGGGCCGTTCCTACGAGCAGTACTTC. It encodes CASSIRGQGRSYEQYF.

The rearrangement joins TRBV27 to TRBJ2-2; the D gene is possibly TRBD2 (6 bases). The V end lost 4 bases, the J end lost 0 bases, and 12 bases lay between the germline ends. The CDR3 spans 16 residues. From germline, CDR1 is MNHEY and CDR2 SMNVEV (reference sequence). CDR3 sequence reads: CASSSFRDSNTGELFF. CDR3 nucleotide sequence: TGTGCCAGCAGTTCCTTCCGGGACTCGAACACCGGGGAGCTGTTTTTT.

In its sample, this clone was seen once. The V gene is TRBV2, the J gene TRBJ2-5, with D possibly called TRBD1 or TRBD2 (6 bases each). The CDR3 consists of 11 residues. Germline V gene data show CDR1 as SNHLY and CDR2 as FYNNEI. Trimming removed 7 bases from V and 8 bases from J, with 11 bases in between. Here the CDR3 DNA reads TGTGCCAGCACCGAGGGGGGCACCCAGTACTTC. Its protein is CASTEGGTQYF.

The V call is TRBV5-4, the J call TRBJ1-1, with D possibly TRBD1 on 6 matching bases. The length of the CDR3 is 17 residues. The germline V gene has CDR1 SGHNT and CDR2 YYREEE (reference sequence). The germline V and J ends were trimmed by 4 bases and 3 bases, with 22 bases remaining between them. In DNA form, the CDR3 reads TGTGCCAGCAGCAATGGGGGGGCGTCGGGTGCATACACTGAAGCTTTCTTT. It encodes CASSNGGASGAYTEAFF.

This chain connects TRBV6-6 to TRBJ2-7; 10 bases are a match to TRBD1. J gave up 1 base and V 7 bases, and 7 bases lay outside the gene matches. Germline V gives CDR1 MNHNY, CDR2 SVGAGI (reference sequence). CDR3 size: 15 residues. CDR3: CASTDPDRGSYEQYF. CDR3 in DNA: TGTGCCAGCACCGACCCGGACAGGGGGTCCTACGAGCAGTACTTC.

The chain uses TRBV3-1 (or the pseudogene TRBV3-2) and TRBJ1-5; D possibly corresponds to TRBD1 (5 bases). Germline values: CDR1 LGHDT, CDR2 YNNKEL (reference sequence). The ends were cut back, 4 bases at V and 3 bases at J, with 10 bases in the middle. This CDR3 is built from 14 residues. CDR3 nucleotide sequence: TGTGCCAGCAGCCTTGGGACGTCCAATCAGCCCCAGCATTTT. This gives the protein CASSLGTSNQPQHF.

This clone came up once. This sequence joins TRBV7-6 and TRBJ1-6, with 9 nucleotides matching TRBD1. Germline CDR1 is SGHVS and CDR2 is FNYEAQ. Trimming took 4 bases from V and 5 from J; bases not matched to a gene: 9. This CDR3 region has 17 residues. The CDR3 region has the DNA TGTGCCAGCAGCTCAGGGACAGGGCTGCCCGATAATTCACCCCTCCACTTT. As protein: CASSSGTGLPDNSPLHF.

This chain uses TRBV27 with TRBJ1-4; 7 bases align to TRBD1. The V and J ends lost 4 bases and 4 bases, in that order; junction bases with no gene match: 9. Germline V gene data show CDR1 as MNHEY and CDR2 as SMNVEV (reference sequence). This CDR3 is 16 amino acids long. CDR3 DNA sequence: TGTGCCAGCAGTTCCGGACAGGCCGGCTTTAATGAAAAACTGTTTTTT. Translated, it gives CASSSGQAGFNEKLFF.

V and J are TRBV11-2 and TRBJ1-2; D is unresolved. There are 14 residues in the CDR3. Germline-derived CDR1 and CDR2 are SGHAT and FQNNGV. V lost 4 bases and J 2 bases, leaving 11 bases between the germline ends. This CDR3 reads CASSSRRVNYGYTF. The CDR3 region has the DNA TGTGCCAGCAGCTCCCGAAGGGTGAACTATGGCTACACCTTC.

The rearrangement links TRBV9 to TRBJ1-6; D might be TRBD1 (6 bases). This CDR3 contains 15 residues. Deletions cut 4 bases from V and 11 bases from J, with 19 bases between. Germline lookup yields CDR1 SGDLS and CDR2 YYNGEE. The CDR3 loop reads CASSPEQGPKAPLHF. The CDR3 nucleotides are TGTGCCAGCAGCCCTGAACAGGGACCAAAGGCACCCCTCCACTTT.

The chain employs TRBV19 and TRBJ2-1, with D possibly TRBD1 on 6 matching bases. The V gene's germline CDR1 is LNHDA and CDR2 SQIVND (reference sequence). V lost 5 bases to trimming and J lost 0 bases, with 17 bases between them. The CDR3 consists of 17 residues. CDR3 DNA: TGTGCCAGTAGTTCATCTCGACAGGCGAGCTCCTACAATGAGCAGTTCTTC. Its translation is CASSSSRQASSYNEQFF.

The chain uses TRBV11-2 and TRBJ2-1; TRBD2 agrees at 11 bases. Germline values: CDR1 SGHAT, CDR2 FQNNGV. CDR3 length: 15 residues. Losses at the gene ends were 5 bases for V and 9 bases for J; bases not matched to a gene: 9. The CDR3 spells CASSASGTSGGEQFF. The CDR3 nucleotides are TGTGCCAGCAGCGCATCCGGGACTAGCGGCGGTGAGCAGTTCTTC. The complete variable domain, with remaining parts taken from reference TRBV11-2 and TRBJ2-1, reads EAGVAQSPRYKIIEKRQSVAFWCNPISGHATLYWYQQILGQGPKLLIQFQNNGVVDDSQLPKDRFSAERLKGVDSTLKIQPAKLEDSAVYLCASSASGTSGGEQFFGPGTRLTVL.

The table lists this clone with a few counts. The gene calls are TRBV2 and TRBJ2-7; tentatively, D is TRBD1 or TRBD2 (5 bases each). The CDR3 sequence is 14 residues long. Germline CDR1 reads SNHLY; CDR2 reads FYNNEI. V lost 2 bases to trimming and J lost 6 bases, with 14 bases between them. CDR3 protein: CASSELYRGVEQYF. Here the CDR3 DNA reads TGTGCCAGCAGTGAACTATATCGAGGGGTCGAGCAGTACTTC. The full variable domain, its missing parts supplied by reference TRBV2 and TRBJ2-7, is EPEVTQTPSHQVTQMGQEVILRCVPISNHLYFYWYRQILGQKVEFLVSFYNNEISEKSEIFDDQFSVERPDGSNFTLKIRSTKLEDSAMYFCASSELYRGVEQYFGPGTRLTVT.

The chain joins TRBV7-9 to TRBJ1-2; no clear D. V shed 5 bases and J shed 5 bases, with 12 bases lying between them. CDR1 and CDR2 from the germline V gene are SEHNR and FQNEAQ (reference sequence). The CDR3 has 13 amino acids. This chain's CDR3 is CASSPGPRYGYTF. CDR3 in DNA: TGTGCCAGCAGCCCCGGCCCCCGATATGGCTACACCTTC.

This clone was counted once. The gene calls are TRBV12-3 or TRBV12-4 and TRBJ2-7, with D unclear. V lost 7 bases, J lost 3 bases, and 10 bases lay in between. The CDR3 has 12 residues. This CDR3 is CASTQWGYEQYF. CDR3 DNA sequence: TGTGCCAGCACCCAATGGGGCTACGAGCAGTACTTC.

V is TRBV5-1 and J is TRBJ1-1; no definite D call. The CDR3 runs 13 residues. The germline V gene encodes CDR1 SGHRS and CDR2 YFSETQ. V lost 0 bases, J lost 11 bases, and 14 bases lay in between. The CDR3 protein is CASSLGGRVGAFF. The CDR3 DNA reads as TGCGCCAGCAGCTTGGGAGGGAGGGTTGGCGCTTTCTTT.

The V and J genes are TRBV19 and TRBJ2-3; no clear D gene. This CDR3 has 15 residues. CDR1 and CDR2 (germline): LNHDA, SQIVND (reference sequence). The V and J ends lost 3 bases and 2 bases respectively, with 12 bases between them. CDR3 region: CASSMDRQITDTQYF. CDR3 nucleotide sequence: TGTGCCAGTAGTATGGACCGCCAGATCACAGATACGCAGTATTTT.

The chain combines TRBV7-9 with TRBJ1-4, with a tentative D call TRBD1 (5 bases). Germline V gene sequence: CDR1 SEHNR, CDR2 FQNEAQ (reference sequence). The CDR3 consists of 14 residues. Trimming removed 5 bases at V and 8 bases at J, with 15 bases between. CDR3 in DNA: TGTGCCAGCAGCGCCAGCGGGGGTTGGGAAAAACTGTTTTTT. It is translated as CASSASGGWEKLFF.

This clone was picked up a small number of times. The CDR3 bases are TGTGCCAGCAGTAGACTAGCGCTAAGCTCCTACGAGCAGTACTTC. Its protein is CASSRLALSSYEQYF. This chain connects TRBV2 to TRBJ2-7, with 8 bases lining up with TRBD2. The length of the CDR3 is 15 residues. Per the germline V gene, CDR1 is SNHLY and CDR2 is FYNNEI. V was clipped by 5 bases and J by 0 bases; unmatched bases: 6. Combining the CDR3 with reference TRBV2 and TRBJ2-7 gives the whole variable domain EPEVTQTPSHQVTQMGQEVILRCVPISNHLYFYWYRQILGQKVEFLVSFYNNEISEKSEIFDDQFSVERPDGSNFTLKIRSTKLEDSAMYFCASSRLALSSYEQYFGPGTRLTVT.

The chain employs TRBV28 and TRBJ1-5; D is unresolved. Trimming removed 8 bases from V and 2 bases from J, with 16 bases in between. CDR1 and CDR2 from the germline V gene are MDHEN and SYDVKM. CDR3 length: 15 residues. CDR3 DNA sequence: TGTGCCAGCGCCCTGCCCACGTTTGGCAATCAGCCCCAGCATTTT. It yields the protein CASALPTFGNQPQHF. Complete variable domain (other parts from reference TRBV28 and TRBJ1-5): DVKVTQSSRYLVKRTGEKVFLECVQDMDHENMFWYRQDPGLGLRLIYFSYDVKMKEKGDIPEGYSVSREKKERFSLILESASTNQTSMYLCASALPTFGNQPQHFGDGTRLSIL.

This chain connects TRBV10-3 to TRBJ2-2, with D tentatively TRBD2 (6 bases). The CDR3 has 16 residues. Trimming shortened V by 3 bases and J by 7 bases, and 18 bases separated the two germline ends. CDR1 and CDR2 (germline): ENHRY, SYGVKD. The CDR3 spells CAISERLVLGGGELFF. The CDR3 DNA follows: TGTGCCATCAGTGAACGGCTAGTTTTGGGGGGCGGGGAGCTGTTTTTT.

The chain recombines TRBV19 with TRBJ2-7; no firm D call. This CDR3 spans 14 amino acids. Germline V CDR1 and CDR2: LNHDA, SQIVND (reference sequence). Trimming removed 5 bases from V and 0 bases from J, with 11 bases in between. The CDR3 spells CASSLTLNSYEQYF. CDR3 sequence (DNA): TGTGCCAGTAGTCTGACACTAAACTCCTACGAGCAGTACTTC.

The V gene is TRBV18, the J gene TRBJ2-3, with 9 nucleotides matching TRBD2. J lost 3 bases, V lost 5 bases, and 0 bases had no gene match. The CDR3 consists of 13 residues. CDR1 and CDR2 (germline): KGHSH, LQKENI. CDR3 amino acids: CASSSGRTDTQYF. CDR3 nucleotides: TGTGCCAGCTCAAGCGGGAGGACAGATACGCAGTATTTT. The whole variable domain, remainder taken from reference TRBV18 and TRBJ2-3, is NAGVMQNPRHLVRRRGQEARLRCSPMKGHSHVYWYRQLPEEGLKFMVYLQKENIIDESGMPKERFSAEFPKEGPSILRIQQVVRGDSAAYFCASSSGRTDTQYFGPGTRLTVL.

The chain couples TRBV18 to TRBJ1-5, with unresolved D. Germline V CDR1 and CDR2: KGHSH, LQKENI. Between the trimmed V and J ends, which lost 3 bases and 0 bases, there was a span of 6 bases. The CDR3 has 14 residues. This chain's CDR3 is CASSPADSNQPQHF. The DNA of the CDR3 is TGTGCCAGCTCACCGGCGGATAGCAATCAGCCCCAGCATTTT.

The chain joins TRBV5-5 to TRBJ1-6, with unresolved D. CDR1 and CDR2 (germline): SGHKS, YYEKEE (reference sequence). CDR3 length: 14 amino acids. V was pared by 0 bases and J by 5 bases, with 6 bases between. CDR3 residues: CASSLGQDNSPLHF. CDR3 nucleotide sequence: TGTGCCAGCAGCTTGGGTCAGGATAATTCACCCCTCCACTTT.

The chain links TRBV3-1 (or the pseudogene TRBV3-2) to TRBJ2-4; possibly TRBD1 for D (5 bases). V dropped 1 base and J dropped 4 bases, with 14 bases sitting between them. The CDR3 contains 16 residues. From germline, CDR1 is LGHDT and CDR2 YNNKEL (reference sequence). The CDR3 sequence is CASSQVTGRVKNIQYF. In DNA, the CDR3 is TGTGCCAGCAGCCAAGTGACGGGCAGGGTGAAAAACATTCAGTACTTC.

This chain links TRBV10-3 with TRBJ2-5; no definite D call. Germline V gene data show CDR1 as ENHRY and CDR2 as SYGVKD. V lost 3 bases to trimming and J lost 5 bases, with 7 bases between them. CDR3 size: 12 residues. The chain's CDR3 is CAISDRRETQYF. CDR3 coding DNA: TGTGCCATCAGTGATAGACGGGAGACCCAGTACTTC.

This clone was found once. The rearrangement links TRBV7-2 to TRBJ1-2, with TRBD1 matching over 8 bases. Germline CDR1 SGHTA, CDR2 FQGNSA. With V trimmed by 7 bases and J by 4 bases, 14 bases remained unmatched. The CDR3 length is 16 residues. Here the CDR3 reads CASTPQGAWTFYGYTF. The DNA for the CDR3 is TGTGCCAGCACCCCGCAGGGGGCTTGGACGTTCTATGGCTACACCTTC.